The next 29 T cell receptor beta chains were all read from a single sample in a study of blood T cell repertoires in COVID-19. Profiling relied on immunoSEQ multiplex PCR, and the TCRdb table lists in-frame clones only, not all of them. The sample has some 90,000 clones, roughly nine tenths seen once. Specimen: peripheral blood. Receptor source: a man in his forties or fifties with acute or convalescent COVID-19.

The chain recombines TRBV4-1 with TRBJ1-4, with 9 bases identical to TRBD1. This CDR3 is built from 15 residues. Per germline, CDR1 MGHRA and CDR2 YSYEKL. V shed 0 bases and J 8 bases; nucleotides not matched to a gene: 4. The CDR3 loop is CASSQDRTGDEKLFF. For the CDR3, the DNA is TGCGCCAGCAGCCAAGATAGGACAGGGGACGAAAAACTGTTTTTT.

This sequence joins TRBV5-1 and TRBJ2-7; D uncertain. Per the germline V gene, CDR1 is SGHRS and CDR2 is YFSETQ. The CDR3 runs to 13 residues. Trimming took 2 bases from V and 4 from J, leaving 10 bases between them. CDR3 in amino acids: CASSFPDLYEQYF. CDR3 coding DNA: TGCGCCAGCAGCTTCCCAGATTTGTACGAGCAGTACTTC.

The genes are TRBV7-2 and TRBJ2-7, with no clear D. V was shortened by 5 bases and J by 0 bases, with 14 bases between the two germline ends. CDR3 length: 15 residues. The germline V gene has CDR1 SGHTA and CDR2 FQGNSA. CDR3 DNA: TGTGCCAGCAGCGGCTCCCCCTCTGTCTCCTACGAGCAGTACTTC. Amino acids: CASSGSPSVSYEQYF.

This chain links TRBV2 with TRBJ1-2; D might be TRBD1 (6 bases). This CDR3 comprises 14 residues. From germline, CDR1 is SNHLY and CDR2 FYNNEI. The V end lost 3 bases, the J end lost 8 bases, and 16 bases lay between the germline ends. The CDR3: CASSEYLGARGYTF. The CDR3 DNA reads TGTGCCAGCAGTGAGTACTTGGGGGCGCGAGGCTACACCTTC.

The chain is built from TRBV27 and TRBJ1-5; D may be TRBD1 (5 bases). Trimming removed 5 bases at V and 1 base at J, with 9 bases between. Looked up from germline, CDR1 is MNHEY and CDR2 is SMNVEV (reference sequence). This CDR3 contains 14 residues. Here the CDR3 DNA reads TGTGCCAGCAGTGTTGACAGAAGCAATCAGCCCCAGCATTTT. Amino acids: CASSVDRSNQPQHF.

The V and J genes are TRBV19 and TRBJ1-2; D remains ambiguous. Trimming shortened V by 0 bases and J by 2 bases, and 7 bases separated the two germline ends. The CDR3 contains 14 residues. CDR1 and CDR2 (germline): LNHDA, SQIVND (reference sequence). The DNA for the CDR3 is TGTGCCAGTAGTATAGACCCGGGAAACTATGGCTACACCTTC. It yields the protein CASSIDPGNYGYTF.

The chain joins TRBV30 to TRBJ1-6, with D maybe TRBD1 (6 bases). The CDR3 length is 14 residues. V was cut by 8 bases and J by 6 bases, with 17 bases left in between. Germline V gene sequence: CDR1 GTSNPN, CDR2 SVGIG (reference sequence). The CDR3 DNA sequence: TGTGCCCAACAGGGCGGTAGAGGTAATTCACCCCTCCACTTT. As protein: CAQQGGRGNSPLHF.

This chain uses TRBV5-6 with TRBJ1-6, with TRBD1 matching 8 bases. The J segment lost 0 bases and the V segment lost 4 bases, leaving 3 bases of the junction unmatched. This CDR3 comprises 16 residues. CDR1 is SGHDT and CDR2 is YYEEEE in the germline V gene. The CDR3 here is CASSPDRASYNSPLHF. The CDR3 nucleotides are TGTGCCAGCAGCCCGGACAGGGCCTCCTATAATTCACCCCTCCACTTT.

This chain links TRBV30 with TRBJ2-1; 11 bases align to TRBD2. The CDR3 spans 12 residues. Germline CDR1 is GTSNPN and CDR2 is SVGIG (reference sequence). This chain's CDR3 is CALAGGPNEQFF. For the CDR3, the DNA is TGTGCTTTAGCGGGGGGGCCAAATGAGCAGTTCTTC. The whole variable domain, filled in from reference TRBV30 and TRBJ2-1, reads SQTIHQWPATLVQPVGSPLSLECTVEGTSNPNLYWYRQAAGRGLQLLFYSVGIGQISSEVPQNLSASRPQDRQFILSSKKLLLSDSGFYLCALAGGPNEQFFGPGTRLTVL.

V usage is TRBV2 and J usage is TRBJ1-5; D might be TRBD1 (6 bases). With 6 bases removed from V and 4 bases from J, the gap between germline ends came to 16 bases. Germline-derived CDR1 and CDR2 are SNHLY and FYNNEI. This CDR3 region has 15 residues. CDR3 DNA sequence: TGTGCCAGCAGAAAAGCGGGGGCCGGGAATCAGCCCCAGCATTTT. Its translation: CASRKAGAGNQPQHF.

V usage is TRBV9 and J usage is TRBJ2-1; a possible D gene is TRBD2 (6 bases). Trimming shortened V by 3 bases and J by 2 bases, and 18 bases separated the two germline ends. The CDR3 totals 17 residues. Germline loops: CDR1 SGDLS, CDR2 YYNGEE. The CDR3 nucleotides read TGTGCCAGCAGCGCCGGACTTAGCGGTCGGACCTACAATGAGCAGTTCTTC. Translating it yields CASSAGLSGRTYNEQFF.

The chain links TRBV2 to TRBJ1-2; TRBD1 agrees at 10 bases. Trimming took 6 bases from V and 7 from J; bases not matched to a gene: 11. There are 15 residues in the CDR3. CDR1 is SNHLY, CDR2 FYNNEI, per germline. DNA of the CDR3: TGTGCCAGCAGCGACCGGGACAGGGGTCTCGCTGGCTACACCTTC. Protein sequence: CASSDRDRGLAGYTF.

This clone was observed a few times. V gene TRBV2 combines with J gene TRBJ1-3, with D possibly TRBD1 on 5 matching bases. The length of the CDR3 is 13 residues. V was clipped by 7 bases and J by 4 bases, with 11 bases between them. Germline-derived CDR1 and CDR2 are SNHLY and FYNNEI. The CDR3 protein is CASTRGDGNTIYF. Written as DNA, the CDR3 is TGTGCCAGCACTAGGGGCGACGGAAACACCATATATTTT.

The rearrangement links TRBV5-4 to TRBJ2-5; 9 bases line up with TRBD1. Looked up from germline, CDR1 is SGHNT and CDR2 is YYREEE (reference sequence). V gave up 4 bases and J gave up 5 bases; unmatched junction bases: 9. The CDR3 is 15 amino acids. Here the CDR3 reads CASSLPGQGRETQYF. The CDR3 bases are TGTGCCAGCAGCCTACCGGGACAGGGCCGGGAGACCCAGTACTTC.

This chain links TRBV7-2 with TRBJ2-1, with 13 nucleotides matching TRBD2. Trimming at V came to 5 bases and at J to 5 bases, leaving 9 bases not matched to a gene. CDR1 and CDR2 (germline): SGHTA, FQGNSA. This CDR3 region has 17 residues. CDR3 sequence reads: CASSHRPGLAGNNEQFF. The CDR3 nucleotides are TGTGCCAGCAGCCACAGGCCGGGACTAGCGGGGAACAATGAGCAGTTCTTC.

The sample holds one count of this clone. The chain joins TRBV6-6 to TRBJ1-6; the D gene is possibly TRBD1 (5 bases). The CDR3 contains 13 residues. Trimming took 8 bases from V and 6 from J, leaving 11 bases between them. Germline CDR1 is MNHNY and CDR2 is SVGAGI (reference sequence). The CDR3 region is CASVAGSNSPLHF. The CDR3, as DNA: TGTGCCAGCGTGGCAGGGTCTAATTCACCCCTCCACTTT.

The chain links TRBV30 to TRBJ1-3; D is unclear. The length of the CDR3 is 12 residues. From germline, CDR1 is GTSNPN and CDR2 SVGIG (reference sequence). Trimming stripped 4 bases from V and 0 bases from J, with 4 bases between. CDR3 in amino acids: CAWTNSGNTIYF. CDR3 nucleotide sequence: TGTGCCTGGACTAACTCTGGAAACACCATATATTTT.

The chain uses TRBV7-6 and TRBJ1-1; D remains unclear. The length of the CDR3 is 15 residues. V was shortened by 3 bases and J by 1 base, with 12 bases between the two germline ends. Germline assignment: CDR1 SGHVS and CDR2 FNYEAQ. In nucleotides, the CDR3 is TGTGCCAGCAGCTTGGCTCCTTCAGGGAACACTGAAGCTTTCTTT. Translated: CASSLAPSGNTEAFF.

The CDR3 here is CASSAGKAGHSGNTIYF. Written as DNA, the CDR3 is TGTGCCAGCAGCGCGGGAAAAGCAGGCCACTCTGGAAACACCATATATTTT. The V and J genes are TRBV9 and TRBJ1-3; D not certain. The CDR3 spans 17 residues. The ends were cut back, 3 bases at V and 0 bases at J, with 16 bases in the middle. Looked up from germline, CDR1 is SGDLS and CDR2 is YYNGEE.

This clone was picked up one time. The V and J genes are TRBV24-1 and TRBJ2-1; the match to TRBD1 covers 9 bases. This CDR3 is built from 14 residues. Trimming cost V 4 bases and J 9 bases; bases outside gene matches: 6. Per germline, CDR1 KGHDR and CDR2 SFDVKD. CDR3 sequence: CATSEPGTGFEQFF. The CDR3 bases are TGTGCCACCAGTGAGCCAGGGACAGGGTTTGAGCAGTTCTTC.

The chain is built from TRBV18 and TRBJ2-2; a possible D gene is TRBD1 (5 bases). The CDR3 consists of 16 residues. Trimming left V 3 bases short and J 0 bases short, with 11 bases between. The germline CDR1 and CDR2 sequences are KGHSH and LQKENI. In nucleotides, the CDR3 is TGTGCCAGCTCACCGAGGCAGGGTTCGAACACCGGGGAGCTGTTTTTT. Protein sequence: CASSPRQGSNTGELFF. The whole variable domain, remainder taken from reference TRBV18 and TRBJ2-2, is NAGVMQNPRHLVRRRGQEARLRCSPMKGHSHVYWYRQLPEEGLKFMVYLQKENIIDESGMPKERFSAEFPKEGPSILRIQQVVRGDSAAYFCASSPRQGSNTGELFFGEGSRLTVL.

The chain carries TRBV3-1 (or the pseudogene TRBV3-2) and TRBJ1-5, with D unclear. The CDR3 consists of 14 residues. Germline-derived CDR1 and CDR2 are LGHDT and YNNKEL (reference sequence). The germline V and J ends were trimmed by 1 base and 11 bases, with 15 bases remaining between them. CDR3 sequence: CASSQGALSGAQHF. The CDR3 DNA sequence: TGTGCCAGCAGCCAAGGTGCATTATCCGGAGCCCAGCATTTT.

The chain employs TRBV10-2 and TRBJ1-1; no definite D call. Germline-derived CDR1 and CDR2 are WSHSY and SAAADI. V was cut by 4 bases and J by 0 bases, with 9 bases left in between. CDR3 length: 14 amino acids. Here the CDR3 DNA reads TGCGCCAGCAGTGTGAACGGGTTGAACACTGAAGCTTTCTTT. This translates into CASSVNGLNTEAFF.

The rearrangement uses TRBV23-1 and TRBJ1-6, with D perhaps TRBD1 (5 bases). TRBV23-1 is identified as an open reading frame with a role that is uncertain. The CDR3 is 15 residues long. Trimming removed 4 bases at V and 7 bases at J, with 14 bases between. This CDR3 reads CASSPPRQTNSPLHF. The CDR3, as DNA: TGCGCCAGCAGTCCTCCGCGACAGACAAATTCACCCCTCCACTTT.

The V call is TRBV6-2 or TRBV6-3, the J call TRBJ2-1, with 7 bases aligning to TRBD2. The V segment lost 4 bases and the J segment 4 bases; nucleotides outside the gene matches: 4. The CDR3 is made up of 14 amino acids. In germline, CDR1 is MNHEY, CDR2 SVGEGT. The CDR3 region has the DNA TGTGCCAGCAGTTTGCGGGGGAAATACAATGAGCAGTTCTTC. Its translation is CASSLRGKYNEQFF.

V and J are TRBV7-2 and TRBJ1-3, with 8 bases that match TRBD1. Germline assignment: CDR1 SGHTA and CDR2 FQGNSA. Trimming at V came to 4 bases and at J to 4 bases, leaving 3 bases not matched to a gene. This CDR3 is 14 amino acids long. Written as DNA, the CDR3 is TGTGCCAGCAGCTCGGGACAGGCCGGAAACACCATATATTTT. This translates into CASSSGQAGNTIYF.

The chain links TRBV4-1 to TRBJ1-3; D unclear. This CDR3 is 16 amino acids long. Germline loops: CDR1 MGHRA, CDR2 YSYEKL. Deletions cut 0 bases from V and 2 bases from J, with 11 bases between. The CDR3 sequence: CASSQDPGLTGNTIYF. The CDR3, as DNA: TGCGCCAGCAGCCAAGATCCGGGTTTAACTGGAAACACCATATATTTT.

The CDR3 DNA reads as TGTGCCAGCAGCCCGTTCACTAGCGGGGGGGCCGGGGAGCTGTTTTTT. It translates to CASSPFTSGGAGELFF. The genes are TRBV7-2 and TRBJ2-2; TRBD2 matches at 13 bases. The CDR3 length is 16 residues. Germline CDR1 reads SGHTA; CDR2 reads FQGNSA. V dropped 5 bases and J dropped 6; count of bases not matched to a gene: 6.

The CDR3 spells CATSRARAGPYEQYF. CDR3 bases: TGTGCCACCAGCAGAGCCAGGGCAGGACCCTACGAGCAGTACTTC. The chain carries TRBV15 and TRBJ2-7; tentative D call: TRBD1 (5 bases). There are 15 residues in the CDR3. CDR1 and CDR2 from the germline V gene are LNHNV and YYDKDF (reference sequence). Trimming took off 1 base at V and 2 bases at J, with 12 bases between the two ends.